This is a list of T cell receptor beta chains from one sample in a study of vaccination and CD4 T cells after COVID-19. Their antigen targets remain unknown. In TCRdb, the PCR reads were re-called with MiXCR into one record per CDR3 protein. This table has approximately 17,000 distinct CDR3 sequences, approximately 40% appearing once. Sequenced: CD4+ T cells from blood, cultured in vitro. Receptor source: a human donor who had recovered from COVID-19. CDR3s include the opening cysteine and the closing phenylalanine or tryptophan. The order of the fields is J gene, clone size, D gene, V gene, CDR3 DNA, CDR3 protein. A D gene is named only where the DNA matches it firmly. Rows may omit the clone size; those that give it use once, few, many or a size class.

j_call: TRBJ2-1; clone_size: .; d_call: .; v_call: TRBV11-3; cdr3_nt: TGTGCCAGCAGCTACAACAGGGTTAATGAGCAGTTCTTC; cdr3_aa: CASSYNRVNEQFF
j_call: TRBJ1-2; clone_size: .; d_call: .; v_call: TRBV5-6; cdr3_nt: TGTGCCAGCAGTTATGGGGCGTTCTATGGCTACACCTTC; cdr3_aa: CASSYGAFYGYTF
j_call: TRBJ2-4; clone_size: .; d_call: .; v_call: TRBV10-2; cdr3_nt: TGCGCCAGCAGTGAGCCGGTAAGACGGGCCAAAAACATTCAGTACTTC; cdr3_aa: CASSEPVRRAKNIQYF
j_call: TRBJ1-1; clone_size: .; d_call: .; v_call: TRBV19; cdr3_nt: TGTGCCAGTATTCCCGGGACCGCTGTTAACAAGGAAGCTTTCTTT; cdr3_aa: CASIPGTAVNKEAFF
j_call: TRBJ2-7; clone_size: .; d_call: .; v_call: TRBV7-2; cdr3_nt: TGTGCCAGCAGCTCCCGACGAAGCTCCTACGAGCAGTACTTC; cdr3_aa: CASSSRRSSYEQYF
j_call: TRBJ2-1; clone_size: .; d_call: .; v_call: TRBV19; cdr3_nt: TGTGCCAGTAGTATAGAAGGGGCTTATGAGCAGTTCTTC; cdr3_aa: CASSIEGAYEQFF
j_call: TRBJ1-2; clone_size: .; d_call: .; v_call: TRBV25-1; cdr3_nt: TGTGCCAGCAGTGCCTCAGCGAGGGGGGCTCATTATGGCTACACCTTC; cdr3_aa: CASSASARGAHYGYTF
j_call: TRBJ1-5; clone_size: .; d_call: .; v_call: TRBV28; cdr3_nt: TGTGCCAGCAGGGACCGACAGGACAATCAGCCCCAGCATTTT; cdr3_aa: CASRDRQDNQPQHF
j_call: TRBJ1-6; clone_size: .; d_call: TRBD1; v_call: TRBV15; cdr3_nt: TGTGCCACCAGCAGACCTTCGACAGGGGGGTATAATTCACCCCTCCACTTT; cdr3_aa: CATSRPSTGGYNSPLHF
j_call: TRBJ2-5; clone_size: few; d_call: TRBD1; v_call: TRBV10-3; cdr3_nt: TGTGCCATCAGTGATTCAAGAGGGACAGGGTCGGAGACCCAGTACTTC; cdr3_aa: CAISDSRGTGSETQYF
j_call: TRBJ2-7; clone_size: .; d_call: TRBD1; v_call: TRBV6-5; cdr3_nt: TGTGCCAGCAGTTCCGTGACAGGGGGGATAGGCGAGCAGTACTTC; cdr3_aa: CASSSVTGGIGEQYF
j_call: TRBJ2-3; clone_size: few; d_call: .; v_call: TRBV10-1; cdr3_nt: TGCGCCAGCAGTGAGAGCAGGGGAACAGATACGCAGTATTTT; cdr3_aa: CASSESRGTDTQYF
j_call: TRBJ2-7; clone_size: .; d_call: .; v_call: TRBV12-3/TRBV12-4; cdr3_nt: TGTGCCAGCAGTTTAGGAAGTACCTACGAGCAGTACTTC; cdr3_aa: CASSLGSTYEQYF
j_call: TRBJ1-2; clone_size: .; d_call: .; v_call: TRBV19; cdr3_nt: TGTGCCAGTAGTATGTTCCAGGGCTACACCTTC; cdr3_aa: CASSMFQGYTF
j_call: TRBJ2-7; clone_size: .; d_call: .; v_call: TRBV7-7; cdr3_nt: TGTGCCAGCTCCCCCTTAGGTAATGTCTACGAGCAGTACTTC; cdr3_aa: CASSPLGNVYEQYF
j_call: TRBJ1-1; clone_size: .; d_call: .; v_call: TRBV6-2/TRBV6-3; cdr3_nt: TGTGCCAGCACTCGAATCGTGGAAACTGAAGCTTTCTTT; cdr3_aa: CASTRIVETEAFF
j_call: TRBJ2-1; clone_size: .; d_call: .; v_call: TRBV7-3; cdr3_nt: TGTGCCAGCAGCTCCCAGGGGACCAACTACAATGAGCAGTTCTTC; cdr3_aa: CASSSQGTNYNEQFF
j_call: TRBJ2-5; clone_size: .; d_call: TRBD2; v_call: TRBV20-1; cdr3_nt: TGCAGTGCTAGAGTTTCGAGGCTAGCGGGAGGGCTGGGGGGAGAGACCCAGTACTTC; cdr3_aa: CSARVSRLAGGLGGETQYF
j_call: TRBJ2-5; clone_size: .; d_call: .; v_call: TRBV28; cdr3_nt: TGTGCCAGCAGTTTAGGCCTCCCCAGGCCCAAGACCCAGTACTTC; cdr3_aa: CASSLGLPRPKTQYF
j_call: TRBJ2-7; clone_size: .; d_call: TRBD2; v_call: TRBV2; cdr3_nt: TGTGCCAGCAGGACCGGACTAGCGGGACTAATCTACGAGCAGTACTTC; cdr3_aa: CASRTGLAGLIYEQYF
j_call: TRBJ1-2; clone_size: few; d_call: .; v_call: TRBV9; cdr3_nt: TGTGCCAGCAGCGTAGGAGTAACAGACTATGGCTACACCTTC; cdr3_aa: CASSVGVTDYGYTF
j_call: TRBJ2-1; clone_size: .; d_call: .; v_call: TRBV5-1; cdr3_nt: TGCGCCAGCAGCTTGGAAGGGTCAGGGTCAAGCGAGCAGTTCTTC; cdr3_aa: CASSLEGSGSSEQFF
j_call: TRBJ1-6; clone_size: .; d_call: TRBD1; v_call: TRBV28; cdr3_nt: TGTGCCAGCAGTCTAGGCCCGGGACAGGGAAATTCACCCCTCCACTTT; cdr3_aa: CASSLGPGQGNSPLHF
j_call: TRBJ2-1; clone_size: .; d_call: .; v_call: TRBV18; cdr3_nt: TGTGCCAGCTCACCGGAGGGGAGCTCCTACAATGAGCAGTTCTTC; cdr3_aa: CASSPEGSSYNEQFF
j_call: TRBJ2-7; clone_size: few; d_call: .; v_call: TRBV20-1; cdr3_nt: TGCAGTGCTAGAGAGGGGGACGGTCGCTACGAGCAGTACTTC; cdr3_aa: CSAREGDGRYEQYF
j_call: TRBJ2-1; clone_size: once; d_call: TRBD2; v_call: TRBV5-1; cdr3_nt: TGCGCCAGCAGCTCGTCTCGCGGACTAGCGGCCTCCTACAATGAGCAGTTCTTC; cdr3_aa: CASSSSRGLAASYNEQFF
j_call: TRBJ2-7; clone_size: few; d_call: .; v_call: TRBV20-1; cdr3_nt: TGCAGTGCTAGACCAATGGGGCAGGGGTCAACCTACGAGCAGTACTTC; cdr3_aa: CSARPMGQGSTYEQYF
j_call: TRBJ2-1; clone_size: few; d_call: .; v_call: TRBV20-1; cdr3_nt: TGCAGTGCTAGACCTAGGCGGTCCCGCTCCTACAATGAGCAGTTCTTC; cdr3_aa: CSARPRRSRSYNEQFF
j_call: TRBJ2-5; clone_size: .; d_call: .; v_call: TRBV9; cdr3_nt: TGTGCCAGCAGCAAAAACCGAGAGACCCAGTACTTC; cdr3_aa: CASSKNRETQYF
j_call: TRBJ2-3; clone_size: .; d_call: TRBD1; v_call: TRBV25-1; cdr3_nt: TGTGCCAGCAGAAACACCGGGACAGTCCTCACAGATACGCAGTATTTT; cdr3_aa: CASRNTGTVLTDTQYF
j_call: TRBJ2-7; clone_size: .; d_call: .; v_call: TRBV6-2/TRBV6-3; cdr3_nt: TGTGCCAGCAGACCGCACGACGGGGTGCCCTCCTACGAGCAGTACTTC; cdr3_aa: CASRPHDGVPSYEQYF
j_call: TRBJ1-2; clone_size: few; d_call: .; v_call: TRBV5-1; cdr3_nt: TGCGCCAGCAGCTTGGAAAGGGCCGGGGACTATGGCTACACCTTC; cdr3_aa: CASSLERAGDYGYTF
j_call: TRBJ1-2; clone_size: .; d_call: .; v_call: TRBV4-1; cdr3_nt: TGCGCCAGCAGCCAGGACACGTCTTATGGCTACACCTTC; cdr3_aa: CASSQDTSYGYTF
j_call: TRBJ1-2; clone_size: .; d_call: .; v_call: TRBV7-2; cdr3_nt: TGTGCCAGCAGCTTATCCTACGTGGATGGCTACACCTTC; cdr3_aa: CASSLSYVDGYTF
j_call: TRBJ2-3; clone_size: few; d_call: .; v_call: TRBV7-2; cdr3_nt: TGTGCCAGCAGGGAGGCCGTAGTCACAGATACGCAGTATTTT; cdr3_aa: CASREAVVTDTQYF
j_call: TRBJ2-1; clone_size: .; d_call: TRBD2; v_call: TRBV7-9; cdr3_nt: TGTGCCAGCAGCTTTCCACCTAGACTAGCGGGAACCAAGGATGAGCAGTTCTTC; cdr3_aa: CASSFPPRLAGTKDEQFF
j_call: TRBJ1-1; clone_size: few; d_call: .; v_call: TRBV6-4; cdr3_nt: TGTGCCAGCAGTGTGGAGAGGGGAGCTGAAGCTTTCTTT; cdr3_aa: CASSVERGAEAFF
j_call: TRBJ1-6; clone_size: medium-sized; d_call: .; v_call: TRBV20-1; cdr3_nt: TGCAGTGCTAGCCCGGGATATAATTCACCCCTCCACTTT; cdr3_aa: CSASPGYNSPLHF
j_call: TRBJ2-3; clone_size: .; d_call: TRBD1; v_call: TRBV20-1; cdr3_nt: TGCAGTGCTAGCTTCGGGACAGGGGGCACAGATACGCAGTATTTT; cdr3_aa: CSASFGTGGTDTQYF
j_call: TRBJ2-2; clone_size: .; d_call: .; v_call: TRBV24-1; cdr3_nt: TGTGCCACCAGTGATTTGACTAAGACGAACACCGGGGAGCTGTTTTTT; cdr3_aa: CATSDLTKTNTGELFF
j_call: TRBJ2-5; clone_size: .; d_call: TRBD2; v_call: TRBV6-1; cdr3_nt: TGTGCCAGCAGCCGGGGGGGGGAGACCCAGTACTTC; cdr3_aa: CASSRGGETQYF
j_call: TRBJ1-2; clone_size: .; d_call: .; v_call: TRBV7-9; cdr3_nt: TGTGCCAGCAGCTTAGTTGGGGGTTTTGGTGGCTACACCTTC; cdr3_aa: CASSLVGGFGGYTF
j_call: TRBJ2-1; clone_size: .; d_call: TRBD2; v_call: TRBV6-2/TRBV6-3; cdr3_nt: TGTGCCAGCAGTCCCGGGACTAGCGAGGTCAATGAGCAGTTCTTC; cdr3_aa: CASSPGTSEVNEQFF
j_call: TRBJ1-1; clone_size: .; d_call: .; v_call: TRBV19; cdr3_nt: TGTGCCTCAAAGGAGGGGACAGCTTTCTTT; cdr3_aa: CASKEGTAFF
j_call: TRBJ2-1; clone_size: few; d_call: .; v_call: TRBV27; cdr3_nt: TGTGCCAGCAGTTTATTCCGTAACAATGAGCAGTTCTTC; cdr3_aa: CASSLFRNNEQFF
j_call: TRBJ2-1; clone_size: .; d_call: TRBD2; v_call: TRBV6-1; cdr3_nt: TGTGCCAGCAGTGATACGGGAGGCGGGTACAATGAGCAGTTCTTC; cdr3_aa: CASSDTGGGYNEQFF